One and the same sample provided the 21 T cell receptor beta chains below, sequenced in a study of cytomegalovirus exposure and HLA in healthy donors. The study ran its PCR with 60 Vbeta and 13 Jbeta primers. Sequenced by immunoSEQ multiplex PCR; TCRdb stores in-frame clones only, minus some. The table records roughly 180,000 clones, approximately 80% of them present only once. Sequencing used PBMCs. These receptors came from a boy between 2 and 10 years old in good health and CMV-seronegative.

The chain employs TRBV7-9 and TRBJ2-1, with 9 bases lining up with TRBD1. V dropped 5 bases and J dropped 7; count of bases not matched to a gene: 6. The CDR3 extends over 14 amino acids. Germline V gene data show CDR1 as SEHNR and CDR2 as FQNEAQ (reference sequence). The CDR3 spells CASSGDRDRNEQFF. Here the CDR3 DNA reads TGTGCCAGCAGCGGGGACAGGGATAGGAATGAGCAGTTCTTC.

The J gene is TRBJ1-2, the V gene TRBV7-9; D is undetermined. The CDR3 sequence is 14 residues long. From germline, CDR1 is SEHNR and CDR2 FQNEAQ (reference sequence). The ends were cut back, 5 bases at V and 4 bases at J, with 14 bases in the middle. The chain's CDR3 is CASSPAEGLYGYTF. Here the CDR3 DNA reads TGTGCCAGCAGCCCTGCGGAGGGTCTCTATGGCTACACCTTC.

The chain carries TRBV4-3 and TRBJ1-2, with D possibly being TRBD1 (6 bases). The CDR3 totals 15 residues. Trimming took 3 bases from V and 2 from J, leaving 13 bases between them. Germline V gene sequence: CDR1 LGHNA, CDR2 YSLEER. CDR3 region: CASSHDRTGNYGYTF. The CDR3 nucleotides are TGCGCCAGCAGCCATGACAGAACAGGGAACTATGGCTACACCTTC.

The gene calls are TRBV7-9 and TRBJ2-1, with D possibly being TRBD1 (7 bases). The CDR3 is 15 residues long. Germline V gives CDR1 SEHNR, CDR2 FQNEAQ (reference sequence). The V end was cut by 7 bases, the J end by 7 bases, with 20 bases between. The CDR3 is CASIAQGTGANEQFF. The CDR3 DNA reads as TGTGCCAGCATCGCACAGGGGACGGGGGCGAATGAGCAGTTCTTC.

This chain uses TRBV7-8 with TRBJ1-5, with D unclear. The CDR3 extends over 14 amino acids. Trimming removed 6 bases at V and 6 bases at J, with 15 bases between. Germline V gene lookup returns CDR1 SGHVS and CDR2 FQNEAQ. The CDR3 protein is CASSFRREGQPQHF. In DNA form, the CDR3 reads TGTGCCAGCAGTTTTAGGAGGGAGGGTCAGCCCCAGCATTTT.

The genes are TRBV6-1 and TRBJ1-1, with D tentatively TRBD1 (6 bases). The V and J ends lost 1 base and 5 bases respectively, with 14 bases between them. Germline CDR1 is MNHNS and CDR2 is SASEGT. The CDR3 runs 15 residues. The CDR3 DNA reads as TGTGCCAGCAGTGAAGTGGGACAAGGCGCTACTGAAGCTTTCTTT. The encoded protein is CASSEVGQGATEAFF.

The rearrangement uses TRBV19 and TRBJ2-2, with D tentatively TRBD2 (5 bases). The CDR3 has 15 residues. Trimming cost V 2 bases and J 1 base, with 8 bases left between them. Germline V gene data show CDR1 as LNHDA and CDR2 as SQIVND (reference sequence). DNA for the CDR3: TGTGCCAGTAGTATAAAGCGGATGAACACCGGGGAGCTGTTTTTT. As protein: CASSIKRMNTGELFF.

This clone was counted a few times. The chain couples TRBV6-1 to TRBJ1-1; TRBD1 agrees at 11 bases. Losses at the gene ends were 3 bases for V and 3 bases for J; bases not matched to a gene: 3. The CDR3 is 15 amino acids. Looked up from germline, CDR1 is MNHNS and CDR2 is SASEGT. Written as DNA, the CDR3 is TGTGCCAGCAGTGACTGGACAGGGGGCGACACTGAAGCTTTCTTT. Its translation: CASSDWTGGDTEAFF.

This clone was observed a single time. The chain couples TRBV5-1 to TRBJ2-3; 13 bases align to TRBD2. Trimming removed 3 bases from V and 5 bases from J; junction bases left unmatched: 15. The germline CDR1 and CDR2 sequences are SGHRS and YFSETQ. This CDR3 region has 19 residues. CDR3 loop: CASSSDRRLAGGPGDTQYF. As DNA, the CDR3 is TGCGCCAGCAGCTCCGACCGACGACTAGCGGGGGGCCCCGGAGATACGCAGTATTTT. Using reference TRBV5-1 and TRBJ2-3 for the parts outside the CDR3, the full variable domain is KAGVTQTPRYLIKTRGQQVTLSCSPISGHRSVSWYQQTPGQGLQFLFEYFSETQRNKGNFPGRFSGRQFSNSRSEMNVSTLELGDSALYLCASSSDRRLAGGPGDTQYFGPGTRLTVL.

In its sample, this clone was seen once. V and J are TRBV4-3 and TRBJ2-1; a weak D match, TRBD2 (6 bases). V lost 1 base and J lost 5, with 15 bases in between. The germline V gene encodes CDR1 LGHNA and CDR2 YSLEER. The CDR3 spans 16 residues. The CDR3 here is CASSQGVAGLHNEQFF. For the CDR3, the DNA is TGCGCCAGCAGCCAAGGGGTGGCGGGACTCCACAATGAGCAGTTCTTC.

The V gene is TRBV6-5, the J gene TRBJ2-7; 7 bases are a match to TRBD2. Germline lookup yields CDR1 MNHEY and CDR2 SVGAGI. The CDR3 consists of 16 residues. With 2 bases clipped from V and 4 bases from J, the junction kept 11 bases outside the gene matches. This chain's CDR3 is CASSYTPSGGLYEQYV. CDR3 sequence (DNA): TGTGCCAGCAGTTACACCCCCTCGGGAGGACTTTACGAGCAGTACGTC.

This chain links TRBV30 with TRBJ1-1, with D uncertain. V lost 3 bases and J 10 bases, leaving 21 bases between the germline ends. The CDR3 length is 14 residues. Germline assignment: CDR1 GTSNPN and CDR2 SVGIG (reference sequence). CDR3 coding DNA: TGTGCCTGGAGGTACCCAGTGCCACTCTCGGGAGCTTTCTTT. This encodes CAWRYPVPLSGAFF. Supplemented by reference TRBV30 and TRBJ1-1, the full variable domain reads SQTIHQWPATLVQPVGSPLSLECTVEGTSNPNLYWYRQAAGRGLQLLFYSVGIGQISSEVPQNLSASRPQDRQFILSSKKLLLSDSGFYLCAWRYPVPLSGAFFGQGTRLTVV.

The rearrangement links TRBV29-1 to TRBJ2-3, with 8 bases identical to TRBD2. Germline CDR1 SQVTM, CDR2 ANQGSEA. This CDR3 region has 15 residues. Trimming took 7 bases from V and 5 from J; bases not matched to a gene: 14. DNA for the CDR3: TGCAGCGCCTGGATGGTAGCGGGACCGGTAGATACGCAGTATTTT. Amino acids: CSAWMVAGPVDTQYF.

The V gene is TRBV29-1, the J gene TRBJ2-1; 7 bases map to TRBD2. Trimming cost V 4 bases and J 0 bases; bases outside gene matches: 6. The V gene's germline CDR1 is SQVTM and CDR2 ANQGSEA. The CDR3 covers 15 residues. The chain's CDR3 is CSVASGHSSYNEQFF. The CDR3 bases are TGCAGCGTTGCTAGCGGACATAGCTCCTACAATGAGCAGTTCTTC.

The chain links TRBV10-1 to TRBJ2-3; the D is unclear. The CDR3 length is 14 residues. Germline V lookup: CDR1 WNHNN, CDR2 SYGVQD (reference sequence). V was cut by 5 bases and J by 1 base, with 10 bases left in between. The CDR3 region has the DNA TGCGCCAGCAGTCCGACAACCCGCACAGATACGCAGTATTTT. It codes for CASSPTTRTDTQYF.

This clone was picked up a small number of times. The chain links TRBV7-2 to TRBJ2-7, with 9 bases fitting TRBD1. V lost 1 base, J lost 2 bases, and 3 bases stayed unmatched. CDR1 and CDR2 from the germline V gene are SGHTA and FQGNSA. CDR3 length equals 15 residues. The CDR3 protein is CASSLGDRETYEQYF. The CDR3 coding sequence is TGTGCCAGCAGCTTAGGGGACAGGGAAACCTACGAGCAGTACTTC.

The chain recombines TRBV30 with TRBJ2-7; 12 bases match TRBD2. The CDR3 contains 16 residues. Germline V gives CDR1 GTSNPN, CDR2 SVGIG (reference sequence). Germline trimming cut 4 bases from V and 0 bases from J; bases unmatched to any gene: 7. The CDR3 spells CAWKLAGGPRSYEQYF. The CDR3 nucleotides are TGTGCCTGGAAGCTAGCGGGAGGGCCTCGCTCCTACGAGCAGTACTTC. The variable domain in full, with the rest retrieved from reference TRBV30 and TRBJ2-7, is SQTIHQWPATLVQPVGSPLSLECTVEGTSNPNLYWYRQAAGRGLQLLFYSVGIGQISSEVPQNLSASRPQDRQFILSSKKLLLSDSGFYLCAWKLAGGPRSYEQYFGPGTRLTVT.

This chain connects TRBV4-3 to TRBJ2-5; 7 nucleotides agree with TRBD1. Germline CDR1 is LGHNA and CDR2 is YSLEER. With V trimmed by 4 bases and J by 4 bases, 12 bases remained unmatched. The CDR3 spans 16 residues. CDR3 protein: CASSLNKGAWGETQYF. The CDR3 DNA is TGCGCCAGCAGCCTTAATAAGGGGGCCTGGGGAGAGACCCAGTACTTC.

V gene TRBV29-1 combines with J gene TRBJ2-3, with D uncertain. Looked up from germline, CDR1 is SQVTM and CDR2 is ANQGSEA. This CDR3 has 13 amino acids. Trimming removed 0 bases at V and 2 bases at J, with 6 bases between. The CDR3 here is CSVEDRVTDTQYF. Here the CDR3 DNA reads TGCAGCGTTGAAGATCGGGTCACAGATACGCAGTATTTT.

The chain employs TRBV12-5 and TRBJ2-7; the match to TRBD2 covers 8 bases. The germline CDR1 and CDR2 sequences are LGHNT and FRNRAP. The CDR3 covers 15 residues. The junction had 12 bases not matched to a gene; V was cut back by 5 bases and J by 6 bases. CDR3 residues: CASGPDGSGASEQYF. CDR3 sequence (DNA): TGTGCTAGTGGTCCGGACGGTAGCGGGGCTAGCGAGCAGTACTTC.

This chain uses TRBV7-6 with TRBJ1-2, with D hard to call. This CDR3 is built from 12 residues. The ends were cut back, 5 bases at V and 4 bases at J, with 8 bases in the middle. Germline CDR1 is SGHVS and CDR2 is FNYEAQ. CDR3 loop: CASSQNGYGYTF. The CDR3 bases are TGTGCCAGCAGCCAGAATGGCTATGGCTACACCTTC.